Below, one T cell receptor beta chain is given with its context. This clone's antigen is unknown. No base quality information exists; no much larger clone differs at one position. Inclusive of the bounding cysteine and phenylalanine, the CDR3 is 13 residues long. Only the CDR3 portion is preserved as DNA: 39 bases, with reading frame beginning at the first base. CDR1 and CDR2 are read off the germline V gene as SGHRS and YFSETQ. V and J are truncated by 4 bases and 0 bases respectively, leaving an intervening sequence of 7 bases. The immunoSEQ assay was applied to genomic DNA to generate the TCR beta chain sequences. Turning to the authors' computational methods: CDR3 sequences that did not begin with the conserved framework cysteine at position 104 were removed by hand. To get clonality, the normalized Shannon's Diversity Index was subtracted from one, giving values from 0 (maximal diversity) to 1 (oligoclonal). Chi-squared comparison-of-proportions tests assessed whether the same CDR3 differed in frequency between samples, such as brain versus blood. Public clonotypes were identified by searching immuneACCESS, and similarity to known antiviral clonotypes was assessed with the VDJdb browser. As stored in TCRdb, this immuneACCESS dataset retains in-frame rearrangements with V and J assigned. A fraction of the clones does not appear; measured against another copy, unresolved V genes explain less than half of the discrepancy, and the remainder lacks a known reason. Clone size and V and J calls were adopted from that table, with D and trimming inferred from the DNA. Across this sample there are 340,000 or so clones, with about 93% seen only once. The ten largest account for about 5.8% of the sample.

This sample is drawn from a study of brain T cells in children with intractable seizures (dated by TCRdb to the early 2020s). With respect to the entire study: As a first screen for immune gene transcripts, resected brain tissue from 53 pediatric epilepsy surgery cases was run on a NanoString immunology panel. Among the roughly 12 selected surgery cases, pre-surgery blood was additionally sequenced for eight, leaving four cases with brain tissue only.

What the authors observed across the whole study: Because pre- and post-surgery blood were sequenced to different depths, clones absent from the pre-surgery sample may reflect undersampling. Viral specificity was inferred only from CDR3 sequence similarity, and patients' HCMV serostatus was unknown.

The time point label of this sample denotes: blood from clinic visit 5 months post-surgery; TSC patient then seizure free. The surgery cases that showed the highest brain T cell transcript signatures were chosen for TCR beta chain sequencing of brain tissue, and of blood when it was available. Before surgery, the patients had been given at least one anti-epileptic drug. The TCR-sequenced patients were children whose drug-resistant epilepsy was caused by tuberous sclerosis complex, focal cortical dysplasia, Rasmussen encephalitis or hemimegalencephaly. The Monarch genomic DNA purification kit was used to extract bulk genomic DNA from unsorted brain tissue and whole blood.

Recombination connected TRBV5-1 to TRBJ1-1; there is no confident call for the D gene. The clonotype comes from a boy less than two years old with tuberous sclerosis and intractable seizures. The sequenced sample was peripheral blood, obtained 4 to 6 months after surgery. The DNA sequence is given as TGCGCCAGCAGCACTGGAATGAACACTGAAGCTTTCTTT. This codes for CASSTGMNTEAFF.